The 18 T cell receptor beta chains given below trace back to one sample, sequenced in a study of identical twins. TCRdb itself ran the 5' RACE reads through MiXCR, one entry per CDR3 protein. Of fewer than 250,000 distinct CDR3 sequences in the sample, 7.5% were seen once. These data were also reused for a study on yellow fever vaccine responses in identical twins.

Input material: CD8+ T cells sorted from blood. These receptors all come from a woman between 18 and 29 years old in good health.

The V and J genes are TRBV11-1 and TRBJ2-1; D may match TRBD1 or TRBD2 (5 bases each). Germline assignment: CDR1 SGHAT and CDR2 FQDESV (reference sequence). The CDR3 runs 18 residues. V gave up 4 bases and J gave up 0 bases, with 19 bases separating them. CDR3 amino acids: CASSSGPRGSSSYNEQFF. CDR3 nucleotides: TGTGCCAGCAGCTCGGGACCACGGGGATCAAGCTCCTACAATGAGCAGTTCTTC.

This clonotype has at least ten counts. This chain joins TRBV27 and TRBJ2-1, with D possibly being TRBD2 (6 bases). Per germline, CDR1 MNHEY and CDR2 SMNVEV (reference sequence). V lost 1 base to trimming and J lost 7 bases, with 14 bases between them. CDR3 size: 15 residues. DNA of the CDR3: TGTGCCAGCAGTTTATATCGCGGGACCCCTAATGAGCAGTTCTTC. Translating it yields CASSLYRGTPNEQFF.

This clonotype was found many times. The chain combines TRBV9 with TRBJ2-2; a possible D gene is TRBD1 (6 bases). V was trimmed by 1 base and J by 0 bases, leaving 13 bases between them. CDR3 size: 17 residues. Looked up from germline, CDR1 is SGDLS and CDR2 is YYNGEE. CDR3: CASSVQGPGPNTGELFF. The CDR3 DNA is TGTGCCAGCAGCGTACAGGGGCCAGGGCCGAACACCGGGGAGCTGTTTTTT.

This clonotype occurred a few times. The V and J genes are TRBV12-3 or TRBV12-4 and TRBJ1-5; maybe TRBD1 (5 bases). The CDR3 contains 16 residues. With 5 bases removed from V and 3 bases from J, the gap between germline ends came to 17 bases. CDR3 amino acids: CASSPLRGRDNQPQHF. As DNA, the CDR3 is TGTGCCAGCAGTCCCCTCCGTGGCAGGGACAATCAGCCCCAGCATTTT.

V and J are TRBV12-3 or TRBV12-4 and TRBJ2-5; a possible D gene is TRBD1 (6 bases). The V end was cut by 6 bases, the J end by 2 bases, with 22 bases between. The CDR3 spans 17 residues. The CDR3 nucleotides read TGTGCCAGCAGCGCCCCGCAGGGGTCGAGTTGGCAAGAGACCCAGTACTTC. Its protein is CASSAPQGSSWQETQYF.

V usage is TRBV21-1 and J usage is TRBJ2-7. TRBV21-1 has pseudogene status. The CDR3 length is 16 residues. CDR3: CASSKEPGFSTYEQYF. The CDR3 nucleotides are TGTGCCAGCAGCAAAGAGCCGGGTTTCTCAACCTACGAGCAGTACTTC.

The rearrangement uses TRBV28 and TRBJ2-3, with D possibly TRBD2 on 5 matching bases. Germline V gene data show CDR1 as MDHEN and CDR2 as SYDVKM. The CDR3 covers 15 residues. Trimming pared 5 bases from V and 5 bases from J, leaving 17 bases between. The chain's CDR3 is CASSPPLVILDTQYF. CDR3 nucleotides: TGTGCCAGCAGTCCGCCACTAGTAATTCTAGATACGCAGTATTTT.

V and J are TRBV3-1 and TRBJ2-1; 14 nucleotides agree with TRBD2. V lost 3 bases, J lost 7 bases, and 2 bases stayed unmatched. The CDR3 runs 15 residues. Germline CDR1 LGHDT, CDR2 YNNKEL (reference sequence). The CDR3, as DNA: TGTGCCAGCAGCCACGGGACTAGCGGGAGTAATGAGCAGTTCTTC. Encoded protein: CASSHGTSGSNEQFF.

At least ten counts were recorded for this clonotype. This chain uses TRBV5-1 with TRBJ2-7; 10 positions agree with TRBD1. The CDR3 runs 16 residues. Looked up from germline, CDR1 is SGHRS and CDR2 is YFSETQ. The ends lost 4 bases at V and 3 bases at J; junction bases unmatched: 10. The CDR3 sequence is CASSPQSGQGYYEQYV. As DNA, the CDR3 is TGCGCCAGCAGCCCCCAATCGGGACAGGGGTACTACGAGCAGTACGTC.

The sample holds many counts of this clonotype. The chain couples TRBV14 to TRBJ2-1; D gene unclear. Germline V CDR1 and CDR2: SGHDN, FVKESK. V lost 0 bases and J 4 bases, leaving 10 bases between the germline ends. This CDR3 region has 15 residues. The CDR3 reads CASSQDHVRYNEQFF. For the CDR3, the DNA is TGTGCCAGCAGCCAAGATCATGTAAGATACAATGAGCAGTTCTTC.

This clonotype was counted between two and nine times. The chain couples TRBV9 to TRBJ2-3, with TRBD2 identical over 8 bases. CDR1 SGDLS and CDR2 YYNGEE come from the germline V gene. The CDR3 extends over 19 amino acids. V dropped 0 bases and J dropped 0; count of bases not matched to a gene: 12. The CDR3 region is CASSVGRGGIIASTDTQYF. The CDR3 DNA follows: TGTGCCAGCAGCGTAGGTCGGGGGGGAATAATCGCTAGCACAGATACGCAGTATTTT.

The J gene is TRBJ2-1, the V gene TRBV27; perhaps TRBD2 as D (7 bases). The V end was cut by 5 bases, the J end by 10 bases, with 15 bases between. Germline CDR1 is MNHEY and CDR2 is SMNVEV (reference sequence). CDR3 length: 13 residues. Written as DNA, the CDR3 is TGTGCCAGCAGTCAAGGGGGGGACCGGGAGCAGTTCTTC. It translates to CASSQGGDREQFF.

This clonotype was recorded at least ten times. The genes are TRBV9 and TRBJ2-1; 8 nucleotides match TRBD2. Germline-derived CDR1 and CDR2 are SGDLS and YYNGEE. The CDR3 is made up of 16 amino acids. V trimming: 0 bases; J trimming: 6 bases; junction bases outside the gene matches: 8. The CDR3 bases are TGTGCCAGCAGCGTAGACGCGGGAGGCAACGGCAATGAGCAGTTCTTC. Protein product: CASSVDAGGNGNEQFF.

Many counts were recorded for this clonotype. The J gene is TRBJ2-3, the V gene TRBV12-3 or TRBV12-4, with 12 bases identical to TRBD2. The CDR3 loop spans 16 amino acids. V shed 6 bases and J 6 bases; nucleotides not matched to a gene: 10. Here the CDR3 DNA reads TGTGCCAGCAGCCCTTCTAGCGGGAGGGCTCATGATACGCAGTATTTT. Protein sequence: CASSPSSGRAHDTQYF.

In its sample, this clonotype was seen many times. V usage is TRBV29-1 and J usage is TRBJ2-7; 9 bases are shared with TRBD2. The V segment lost 7 bases and the J segment 0 bases; nucleotides outside the gene matches: 13. CDR3 size: 16 residues. The germline V gene encodes CDR1 SQVTM and CDR2 ANQGSEA. In DNA, the CDR3 is TGCAGCGCCTGGGTCACTAGCGGGTACACCTCCTACGAGCAGTACTTC. This gives the protein CSAWVTSGYTSYEQYF.

In this sample, this clonotype turned up many times. This chain uses TRBV7-9 with TRBJ1-1; D is undetermined. The CDR3 contains 14 residues. V was pared by 3 bases and J by 1 base, with 9 bases between. Germline loops: CDR1 SEHNR, CDR2 FQNEAQ (reference sequence). This CDR3 is CASSLVAANTEAFF. The DNA of the CDR3 is TGTGCCAGCAGCTTGGTAGCAGCGAACACTGAAGCTTTCTTT.

This clonotype was counted between two and nine times. The V gene is TRBV27, the J gene TRBJ2-3, with no clear D. Per the germline V gene, CDR1 is MNHEY and CDR2 is SMNVEV (reference sequence). The CDR3 has 13 residues. With 6 bases removed from V and 1 base from J, the gap between germline ends came to 8 bases. CDR3 residues: CASRLRGTDTQYF. The CDR3 DNA is TGTGCCAGCAGACTCCGCGGCACAGATACGCAGTATTTT.

Comments on this clonotype: A much more abundant neighbour one base away suggests this may be a read error. This chain joins TRBV27 and TRBJ2-3; D unresolved. Germline CDR1 reads MNHEY; CDR2 reads SMNVEV (reference sequence). V lost 6 bases to trimming and J lost 2 bases, with 3 bases between them. There are 11 residues in the CDR3. This CDR3 is CASRFTDTQYF. The CDR3 DNA follows: TGTGCCAGCAGGTTCACAGATACGCAGTATTTT.